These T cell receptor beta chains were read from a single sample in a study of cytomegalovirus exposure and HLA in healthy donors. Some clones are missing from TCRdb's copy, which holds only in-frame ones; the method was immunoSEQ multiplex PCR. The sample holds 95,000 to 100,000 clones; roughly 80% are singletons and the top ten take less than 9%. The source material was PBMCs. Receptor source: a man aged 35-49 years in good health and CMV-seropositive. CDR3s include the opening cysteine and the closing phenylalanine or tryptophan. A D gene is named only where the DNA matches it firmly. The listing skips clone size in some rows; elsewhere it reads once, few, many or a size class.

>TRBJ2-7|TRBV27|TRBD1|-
CASSLSRGPYEQYF
TGTGCCAGCAGTTTATCCAGGGGGCCCTACGAGCAGTACTTC
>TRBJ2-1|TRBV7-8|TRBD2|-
CASSLFAGGYSYNEQFF
TGTGCCAGCAGCTTATTCGCGGGGGGCTACTCCTACAATGAGCAGTTCTTC
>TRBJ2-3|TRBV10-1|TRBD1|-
CASSDPGTDTDTQYF
TGCGCCAGCAGTGACCCCGGGACAGACACAGATACGCAGTATTTT
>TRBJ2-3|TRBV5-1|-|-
CASSLGHSNTDTQYF
TGCGCCAGCAGCTTGGGTCACTCGAACACAGATACGCAGTATTTT
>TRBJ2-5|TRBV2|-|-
CASSDRQGKETQYF
TGTGCCAGCAGTGATAGGCAGGGAAAAGAGACCCAGTACTTC
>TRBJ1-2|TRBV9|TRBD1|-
CASSARDSLSGYTF
TGTGCCAGCAGCGCCCGGGACAGCTTGTCTGGCTACACCTTC
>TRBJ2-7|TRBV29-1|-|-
CSVVGGSYRDEQYF
TGCAGCGTTGTCGGTGGATCGTACCGGGACGAGCAGTACTTC
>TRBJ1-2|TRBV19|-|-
CASSAGIHYGYTF
TGTGCCAGTAGTGCAGGGATTCACTATGGCTACACCTTC
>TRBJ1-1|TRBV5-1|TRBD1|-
CASSPGQGIPEAFF
TGCGCCAGCAGCCCGGGACAGGGTATCCCTGAAGCTTTCTTT
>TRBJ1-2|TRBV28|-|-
CASSFPSNYGYTF
TGTGCCAGCAGTTTCCCCTCTAACTATGGCTACACCTTC
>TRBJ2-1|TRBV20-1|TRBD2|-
CSARHLAGQFF
TGCAGTGCTCGACATCTAGCGGGGCAGTTCTTC
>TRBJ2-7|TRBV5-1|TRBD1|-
CASSSGQGVSEQYF
TGCGCCAGCAGCTCGGGACAGGGGGTGAGCGAGCAGTACTTC
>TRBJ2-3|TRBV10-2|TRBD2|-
CASSDQFLAGPIRFNTDTQYF
TGCGCCAGCAGTGATCAGTTCCTAGCGGGACCAATAAGGTTTAACACAGATACGCAGTATTTT
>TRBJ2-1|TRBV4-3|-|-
CASSQDPGDNNEQFF
TGCGCCAGCAGCCAAGACCCGGGAGACAACAATGAGCAGTTCTTC
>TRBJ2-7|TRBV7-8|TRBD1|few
CASSLSRDRVNLEQYF
TGTGCCAGCAGCTTAAGTCGCGACAGGGTAAATCTCGAGCAGTACTTC
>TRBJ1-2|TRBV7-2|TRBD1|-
CASSPLGGQGFGYTF
TGTGCCAGCAGCCCCCTTGGCGGACAGGGGTTTGGCTACACCTTC
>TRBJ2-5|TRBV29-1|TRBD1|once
CSVEKSGGGEQYF
TGCAGCGTTGAAAAGTCAGGGGGCGGTGAGCAGTACTTC
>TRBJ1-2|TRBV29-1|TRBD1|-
CSVEAGGYGYTF
TGCAGCGTTGAAGCAGGGGGATATGGCTACACCTTC
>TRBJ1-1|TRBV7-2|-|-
CASSLVAGANTEAFF
TGTGCCAGCAGCTTAGTGGCAGGGGCGAACACTGAAGCTTTCTTT
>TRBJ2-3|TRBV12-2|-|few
CASRQGRGSRDRGADTQYF
TGTGCAAGTCGCCAGGGGAGGGGATCCCGGGACCGAGGGGCAGATACGCAGTATTTT
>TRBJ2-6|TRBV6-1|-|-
CAIERGSGANVLTF
TGTGCCATCGAGCGCGGGTCTGGGGCCAACGTCCTGACTTTC
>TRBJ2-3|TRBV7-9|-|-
CASRSFTDTQYF
TGTGCCAGCAGATCTTTCACAGATACGCAGTATTTT
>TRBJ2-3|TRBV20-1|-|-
CSARLADTQYF
TGCAGTGCTCGACTAGCAGATACGCAGTATTTT
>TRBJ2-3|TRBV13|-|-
CASSLGAGTSTDTQYF
TGTGCCAGCAGCTTAGGGGCAGGGACTAGCACAGATACGCAGTATTTT
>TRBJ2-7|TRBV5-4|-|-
CASSLLGAGEQYF
TGTGCCAGCAGCCTCCTGGGGGCCGGCGAGCAGTACTTC
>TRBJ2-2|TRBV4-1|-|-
CASSQDPGRNTGELFF
TGCGCCAGCAGCCAAGATCCGGGAAGAAACACCGGGGAGCTGTTTTTT
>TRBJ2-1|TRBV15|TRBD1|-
CATSRPGGPYNEQFF
TGTGCCACCAGCAGGCCAGGGGGCCCCTACAATGAGCAGTTCTTC
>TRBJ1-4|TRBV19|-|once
CARQSGEGKLFF
TGTGCCAGGCAATCAGGGGAGGGAAAACTGTTTTTT
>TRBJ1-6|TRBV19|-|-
CASSMREYNSPLHF
TGTGCCAGTAGTATGCGGGAATATAATTCACCCCTCCACTTT
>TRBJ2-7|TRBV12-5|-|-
CASGLGSGPTHEQYF
TGTGCTAGTGGTTTGGGTAGCGGCCCCACTCACGAGCAGTACTTC
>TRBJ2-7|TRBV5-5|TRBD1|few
CASSAGQGYYEQYF
TGTGCCAGCAGCGCGGGACAGGGCTACTACGAGCAGTACTTC
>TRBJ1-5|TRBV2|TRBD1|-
CASLGQGNQPQHF
TGTGCCAGCTTGGGACAGGGGAATCAGCCCCAGCATTTT
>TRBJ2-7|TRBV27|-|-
CASRTVTYEQYF
TGTGCCAGCAGGACAGTTACCTACGAGCAGTACTTC
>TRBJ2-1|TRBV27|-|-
CASSSTIFDRRSSYNEQFF
TGTGCCAGCAGTTCCACAATTTTCGACAGGCGAAGCTCCTACAATGAGCAGTTCTTC
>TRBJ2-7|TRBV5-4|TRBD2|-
CASSSGGGYEQYF
TGTGCCAGCAGCTCCGGGGGGGGATACGAGCAGTACTTC
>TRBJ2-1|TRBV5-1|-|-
CASSFQGITYNEQFF
TGCGCCAGCAGCTTTCAGGGGATCACCTACAATGAGCAGTTCTTC
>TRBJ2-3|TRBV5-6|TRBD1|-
CASSSPGQGGQYF
TGTGCCAGCAGCTCACCTGGACAGGGTGGGCAGTATTTT
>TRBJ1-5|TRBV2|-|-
CASRLGDSPKRNQPQHF
TGTGCCAGCAGGCTGGGCGACAGCCCAAAACGCAATCAGCCCCAGCATTTT
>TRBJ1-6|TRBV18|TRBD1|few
CASSPTGTANSPLHF
TGTGCCAGCTCACCGACCGGGACAGCTAATTCACCCCTCCACTTT
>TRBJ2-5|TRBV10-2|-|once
CASSESQGFPETQYF
TGCGCCAGCAGTGAGTCGCAGGGGTTCCCAGAGACCCAGTACTTC
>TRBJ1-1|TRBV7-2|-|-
CASGRVGNTEAFF
TGTGCCAGCGGGCGGGTGGGAAACACTGAAGCTTTCTTT
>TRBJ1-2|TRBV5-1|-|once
CASSLGDNNYGYTF
TGCGCCAGCAGCTTGGGGGACAATAACTATGGCTACACCTTC
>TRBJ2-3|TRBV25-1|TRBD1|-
CASRVCRDREITDTQYF
TGTGCCAGCAGAGTTTGCCGGGACAGGGAGATAACAGATACGCAGTATTTT
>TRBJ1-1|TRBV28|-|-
CASSLRETEAFF
TGTGCCAGCAGTTTAAGGGAGACTGAAGCTTTCTTT
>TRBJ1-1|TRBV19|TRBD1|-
CASSGGDRANTEAFF
TGTGCCAGTAGTGGGGGGGACAGGGCTAACACTGAAGCTTTCTTT
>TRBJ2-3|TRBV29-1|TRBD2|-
CSAASGGNTDTQYF
TGCAGCGCCGCTAGCGGGGGAAACACAGATACGCAGTATTTT
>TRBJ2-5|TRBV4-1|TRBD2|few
CASSQGLAGGGSKTQYF
TGCGCCAGCAGCCAAGGTCTAGCGGGGGGCGGATCGAAGACCCAGTACTTC
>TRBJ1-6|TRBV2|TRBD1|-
CASNGDSNNSPLHF
TGTGCCAGCAATGGGGACAGCAATAATTCACCCCTCCACTTT
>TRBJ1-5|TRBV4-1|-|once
CASSQDGQGHQPQHF
TGCGCCAGCAGCCAAGACGGGCAGGGGCATCAGCCCCAGCATTTT
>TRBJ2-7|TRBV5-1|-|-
CASSPTGISYEQYF
TGCGCCAGCAGCCCTACGGGGATCTCCTACGAGCAGTACTTC
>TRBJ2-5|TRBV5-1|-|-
CASSLDSPEETQYF
TGCGCCAGCAGCTTGGACAGCCCAGAAGAGACCCAGTACTTC
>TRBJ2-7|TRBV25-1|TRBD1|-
CASKAFQGADEQYF
TGTGCCAGCAAAGCTTTCCAGGGGGCTGACGAGCAGTACTTC